This passage covers 26 T cell receptor beta chains from one sample sequenced in a study of T cell repertoires in cytomegalovirus infection. In TCRdb, the reads were re-called with MiXCR into one record per CDR3 protein. Among some 320,000 distinct CDR3 sequences listed, 9.5% were seen once. What was sequenced was PBMCs. The receptors shown here come from a human donor in good health (CMV status not recorded). Some clones in this sample may be carry-over from other donors' samples.

The V and J genes are TRBV7-9 and TRBJ1-6; no clear D. The CDR3 spans 14 residues. V was shortened by 4 bases and J by 4 bases, with 8 bases between the two germline ends. The germline CDR1 and CDR2 sequences are SEHNR and FQNEAQ (reference sequence). DNA for the CDR3: TGTGCCAGCAGCTACGACGCTTATAATTCACCCCTCCACTTT. Its translation: CASSYDAYNSPLHF.

There are a few counts of this clonotype. The rearrangement uses TRBV7-2 and TRBJ1-1; no reliable D call. Trimming pared 1 base from V and 6 bases from J, leaving 6 bases between. Per germline, CDR1 SGHTA and CDR2 FQGNSA. CDR3 length: 12 residues. CDR3 coding DNA: TGTGCCAGCAGCTTAGATGTAGCTGAAGCTTTCTTT. Protein sequence: CASSLDVAEAFF.

The table lists this clonotype with many counts. The chain combines TRBV7-2 with TRBJ2-3, with no clear D. The CDR3 has 16 amino acids. Germline CDR1 is SGHTA and CDR2 is FQGNSA. V lost 5 bases and J 6 bases, leaving 21 bases between the germline ends. CDR3 protein: CASSEYLRKRPDTQYF. In DNA, the CDR3 is TGTGCCAGCAGCGAATACTTGCGAAAGCGACCCGATACGCAGTATTTT.

This clonotype appeared many times. The rearrangement uses TRBV7-6 and TRBJ2-2; D is unclear. The germline V and J ends were trimmed by 6 bases and 4 bases, with 12 bases remaining between them. Looked up from germline, CDR1 is SGHVS and CDR2 is FNYEAQ. The CDR3 consists of 14 residues. CDR3 in DNA: TGTGCCAGCAGTTTTAACACGTTCACCGGGGAGCTGTTTTTT. Translating it yields CASSFNTFTGELFF.

This clonotype occurred many times. The V and J genes are TRBV7-9 and TRBJ1-2; tentative D call: TRBD1 (5 bases). V was pared by 5 bases and J by 5 bases, with 18 bases between. CDR1 and CDR2 (germline): SEHNR, FQNEAQ (reference sequence). The CDR3 extends over 15 amino acids. The CDR3 DNA sequence: TGTGCCAGCAGCCCCCCTGGGAGGGACGGATATGGCTACACCTTC. Its translation is CASSPPGRDGYGYTF.

This clonotype has just a few counts. This sequence joins TRBV7-9 and TRBJ2-7; 7 nucleotides align to TRBD2. J lost 2 bases, V lost 5 bases, and 6 bases had no gene match. The CDR3 length is 14 residues. CDR1 SEHNR and CDR2 FQNEAQ come from the germline V gene (reference sequence). The CDR3 loop is CASSPTSIAYEQYF. CDR3 nucleotide sequence: TGTGCCAGCAGCCCGACTAGCATAGCCTACGAGCAGTACTTC.

This clonotype was picked up many times. The chain employs TRBV11-2 and TRBJ2-1; a possible D gene is TRBD1 (6 bases). Germline V gene data show CDR1 as SGHAT and CDR2 as FQNNGV. V was clipped by 5 bases and J by 5 bases, with 16 bases between them. This CDR3 has 15 residues. The CDR3 loop reads CASSRPGTSNNEQFF. CDR3 sequence (DNA): TGTGCCAGCAGCCGTCCAGGGACAAGTAACAATGAGCAGTTCTTC.

This clonotype was counted many times. The genes are TRBV2 and TRBJ1-5, with a possible D match to TRBD1 (6 bases). The CDR3 contains 15 residues. Deletions cut 4 bases from V and 6 bases from J, with 16 bases between. Germline V gene sequence: CDR1 SNHLY, CDR2 FYNNEI. The CDR3 reads CASSGYGGGRQPQHF. The CDR3 bases are TGTGCCAGCAGTGGCTACGGGGGCGGACGTCAGCCCCAGCATTTT.

This clonotype was seen ten or more times. CDR3 coding DNA: TGTGCCAGCAGTATTCCGGGACAGCCCTACAATGAGCAGTTCTTC. Its protein is CASSIPGQPYNEQFF. The rearrangement joins TRBV12-3 or TRBV12-4 to TRBJ2-1; 7 positions match TRBD1. The trim removed 5 bases at V and 2 bases at J, leaving 6 bases unmatched. The CDR3 spans 15 residues.

This clonotype occurred many times. The chain joins TRBV7-2 to TRBJ1-2, with D uncertain. CDR3 length: 13 residues. Germline V gene data show CDR1 as SGHTA and CDR2 as FQGNSA. Between the trimmed V and J ends, which lost 4 bases and 2 bases, there was a span of 8 bases. The CDR3: CASSSQLNYGYTF. The CDR3 bases are TGTGCCAGCAGCTCTCAGTTAAACTATGGCTACACCTTC.

The V call is TRBV19, the J call TRBJ2-7; 7 nucleotides align to TRBD2. This CDR3 is 18 amino acids long. Germline V gene sequence: CDR1 LNHDA, CDR2 SQIVND (reference sequence). With V trimmed by 0 bases and J by 5 bases, 16 bases remained unmatched. The CDR3, as DNA: TGTGCCAGTAGTATAGATCGGGCTAGCGGAGCGCCGGTCGACGAGCAGTACTTC. Its protein is CASSIDRASGAPVDEQYF.

In its sample, this clonotype was seen many times. The V and J genes are TRBV2 and TRBJ2-7, with D unclear. The CDR3 runs 13 residues. Trimming cost V 7 bases and J 0 bases, with 10 bases left between them. CDR1 is SNHLY and CDR2 is FYNNEI in the germline V gene. CDR3 region: CASIPPASYEQYF. The CDR3 DNA sequence: TGTGCCAGCATCCCTCCAGCCTCCTACGAGCAGTACTTC.

This chain uses TRBV2 with TRBJ2-3, with 8 bases aligning to TRBD1. This CDR3 region has 15 residues. Looked up from germline, CDR1 is SNHLY and CDR2 is FYNNEI. V gave up 4 bases and J gave up 2 bases; unmatched junction bases: 5. The CDR3 nucleotides are TGTGCCAGCAGTGGGAGGACAGGGTCCACAGATACGCAGTATTTT. Translation gives CASSGRTGSTDTQYF.

This clonotype was seen many times. This sequence joins TRBV12-3 or TRBV12-4 and TRBJ2-2; tentative D call: TRBD2 (6 bases). The CDR3 length is 17 residues. V lost 1 base and J lost 0, with 12 bases in between. CDR3: CASSLEGLSANTGELFF. CDR3 DNA: TGTGCCAGCAGTTTAGAGGGACTTAGTGCGAACACCGGGGAGCTGTTTTTT.

The table lists this clonotype with many counts. The V gene is TRBV7-2, the J gene TRBJ2-7; D is undetermined. In germline, CDR1 is SGHTA, CDR2 FQGNSA. The CDR3 contains 14 residues. V lost 1 base to trimming and J lost 6 bases, with 13 bases between them. In DNA form, the CDR3 reads TGTGCCAGCAGCTTAGAGGGATATCGGGCCGAGCAGTACTTC. The encoded protein is CASSLEGYRAEQYF.

This clonotype occurred many times. The chain employs TRBV7-2 and TRBJ2-7; D is uncertain. In germline, CDR1 is SGHTA, CDR2 FQGNSA. The CDR3 is 15 residues long. V lost 5 bases to trimming and J lost 2 bases, with 16 bases between them. CDR3 loop: CASSLNPATPYEQYF. Written as DNA, the CDR3 is TGTGCCAGCAGCCTAAACCCGGCCACCCCCTACGAGCAGTACTTC.

This clonotype was detected many times. This rearrangement joins TRBV7-2 to TRBJ2-2, with 9 bases that match TRBD2. This CDR3 is built from 17 residues. Trimming at V came to 2 bases and at J to 4 bases, leaving 8 bases not matched to a gene. Germline CDR1 SGHTA, CDR2 FQGNSA. CDR3 region: CASSLLAGNLPTGELFF. In DNA, the CDR3 is TGTGCCAGCAGCTTACTAGCGGGGAACCTTCCCACCGGGGAGCTGTTTTTT.

This clonotype was seen once. The chain carries TRBV6-6 and TRBJ2-5, with 10 bases lining up with TRBD2. V gave up 2 bases and J gave up 7 bases; unmatched junction bases: 13. Germline CDR1 is MNHNY and CDR2 is SVGAGI (reference sequence). The CDR3 covers 17 residues. This CDR3 reads CASSYRLAGVRFGTQYF. The CDR3 DNA reads TGTGCCAGCAGTTACAGACTAGCGGGTGTTCGTTTTGGGACCCAGTACTTC.

This chain connects TRBV4-1 to TRBJ2-2, with D tentatively TRBD1 or TRBD2 (5 bases each). The length of the CDR3 is 19 residues. V lost 4 bases and J 7 bases, leaving 28 bases between the germline ends. Germline V gene sequence: CDR1 MGHRA, CDR2 YSYEKL. CDR3 sequence (DNA): TGCGCCAGCAGCCGGACTCTGGGGCAGGGTAGAAGCCAGGACGGGGAGCTGTTTTTT. This translates into CASSRTLGQGRSQDGELFF.

This clonotype was seen ten or more times. This chain links TRBV7-2 with TRBJ2-2, with D tentatively TRBD1 (6 bases). This CDR3 is 16 amino acids long. Trimming left V 5 bases short and J 7 bases short, with 20 bases between. CDR1 and CDR2 (germline): SGHTA, FQGNSA. The CDR3 DNA reads TGTGCCAGCAGCCAGTACAGGGTAGCATTAGTCGGGGAGCTGTTTTTT. It translates to CASSQYRVALVGELFF. Variable domain in full (rest from reference TRBV7-2 and TRBJ2-2): GAGVSQSPSNKVTEKGKDVELRCDPISGHTALYWYRQSLGQGLEFLIYFQGNSAPDKSGLPSDRFSAERTGGSVSTLTIQRTQQEDSAVYLCASSQYRVALVGELFFGEGSRLTVL.

The chain is built from TRBV29-1 and TRBJ2-7, with 11 nucleotides matching TRBD2. The CDR3 length is 13 residues. Germline loops: CDR1 SQVTM, CDR2 ANQGSEA. The J segment lost 3 bases and the V segment lost 5 bases, leaving 3 bases of the junction unmatched. As DNA, the CDR3 is TGCAGCGTTATAGCGGGGGGGCACTACGAGCAGTACTTC. Its protein product is CSVIAGGHYEQYF.

The gene calls are TRBV19 and TRBJ2-7, with 9 bases lining up with TRBD2. The germline CDR1 and CDR2 sequences are LNHDA and SQIVND (reference sequence). Losses at the gene ends were 3 bases for V and 5 bases for J; bases not matched to a gene: 8. The CDR3 runs to 15 residues. Here the CDR3 reads CASSISAGGRNEQYF. CDR3 DNA sequence: TGTGCCAGTAGTATTTCCGCGGGAGGGCGGAACGAGCAGTACTTC.

The chain couples TRBV30 to TRBJ1-1, with 7 bases fitting TRBD1. Unmatched junction bases numbered 17, after V lost 0 bases and J lost 1 base. CDR1 and CDR2 from the germline V gene are GTSNPN and SVGIG (reference sequence). The CDR3 runs 19 residues. CDR3 DNA: TGTGCCTGGAGTGTAACGACCCTCCAGGGGGGCCCCCCGAACACTGAAGCTTTCTTT. Translating it yields CAWSVTTLQGGPPNTEAFF.

The table lists this clonotype with many counts. The chain couples TRBV7-9 to TRBJ2-3; 8 bases are shared with TRBD1. The CDR3 loop spans 16 amino acids. CDR1 SEHNR and CDR2 FQNEAQ come from the germline V gene (reference sequence). V dropped 5 bases and J dropped 1; count of bases not matched to a gene: 8. CDR3 residues: CASSVTGTGRTDTQYF. Here the CDR3 DNA reads TGTGCCAGCAGCGTAACCGGGACAGGCCGCACAGATACGCAGTATTTT.

This clonotype was recorded at least ten times. The genes are TRBV28 and TRBJ2-7, with a weak D call TRBD1 (6 bases). Germline assignment: CDR1 MDHEN and CDR2 SYDVKM. The V gene lost 7 bases and the J gene lost 0 bases, with 13 bases spanning the gap. The length of the CDR3 is 14 residues. CDR3 DNA: TGTGCCAGCAACCCGATAGGGGGCTCCTACGAGCAGTACTTC. It specifies CASNPIGGSYEQYF.

The chain carries TRBV12-3 or TRBV12-4 and TRBJ2-7; maybe TRBD2 (5 bases). V was trimmed by 3 bases and J by 7 bases, leaving 7 bases between them. The CDR3 runs 11 residues. This CDR3 reads CASSFRREQYF. As DNA, the CDR3 is TGTGCCAGCAGTTTTCGGAGGGAGCAGTACTTC.